These 9 T cell receptor beta chains came from one sample sequenced in a study of CD4 T cells in relation to SARS-CoV-2 and coronaviruses. Assay used: immunoSEQ multiplex PCR; TCRdb lists only in-frame clones, some missing. The sample includes tens of thousands of clones, over 75% of them seen just once. The specimen sequenced was memory CD4+ T cells from PBMCs. The receptors come from an adult with COVID-19.

This clone showed up just a few times. The chain uses TRBV7-9 and TRBJ2-7, with D maybe TRBD2 (7 bases). Germline assignment: CDR1 SEHNR and CDR2 FQNEAQ (reference sequence). V lost 5 bases to trimming and J lost 1 base, with 18 bases between them. CDR3 length equals 16 residues. The CDR3 coding sequence is TGTGCCAGCAGCAACAGGATTGGGAGGGGGTCCTACGAGCAGTACTTC. Its protein product is CASSNRIGRGSYEQYF.

V is TRBV4-2 and J is TRBJ2-7, with TRBD1 matching over 9 bases. The CDR3 loop spans 17 amino acids. CDR1 is LGHNA and CDR2 is YNFKEQ in the germline V gene. Trimming cost V 3 bases and J 5 bases; bases outside gene matches: 14. The CDR3 sequence: CASSQNLGGTGSDEQYF. CDR3 DNA sequence: TGTGCCAGCAGCCAGAATTTGGGCGGGACAGGGTCGGACGAGCAGTACTTC.

In its sample, this clone was seen a few times. The chain is built from TRBV13 and TRBJ2-1, with D perhaps TRBD2 (6 bases). Trimming took 4 bases from V and 1 from J, leaving 20 bases between them. Germline-derived CDR1 and CDR2 are PRHDT and FYEKMQ (reference sequence). The CDR3 has 18 amino acids. The CDR3 DNA reads as TGTGCCAGCAGCTCCGGCCCGGGACTCCTGTTATCCTACAATGAGCAGTTCTTC. Translated: CASSSGPGLLLSYNEQFF.

The rearrangement uses TRBV21-1 and TRBJ2-7. TRBV21-1 corresponds to a pseudogene. The CDR3 is 12 amino acids. The CDR3 reads CASSKVRTRKYF. The CDR3 DNA follows: TGTGCCAGCAGCAAAGTACGAACCCGCAAGTACTTC.

V usage is TRBV27 and J usage is TRBJ1-1; 9 bases match TRBD1. V was pared by 5 bases and J by 4 bases, with 8 bases of the junction left unmatched. Germline V CDR1 and CDR2: MNHEY, SMNVEV (reference sequence). The CDR3 sequence is 15 residues long. For the CDR3, the DNA is TGTGCCAGCAGTCCTCGACAGGGGGGTGGCACTGAAGCTTTCTTT. Its protein product is CASSPRQGGGTEAFF.

The chain carries TRBV3-1 (or the pseudogene TRBV3-2) and TRBJ2-7; TRBD2 aligns across 10 bases. Germline CDR1 reads LGHDT; CDR2 reads YNNKEL (reference sequence). V shed 4 bases and J 4 bases; nucleotides not matched to a gene: 7. This CDR3 has 15 residues. CDR3 sequence reads: CASSPTSGILYEQYF. CDR3 coding DNA: TGTGCCAGCAGCCCCACTAGCGGGATCCTTTACGAGCAGTACTTC.

The chain links TRBV18 to TRBJ2-5; the D call may be TRBD1 or TRBD2 (5 bases each). V was pared by 3 bases and J by 0 bases, with 5 bases between. This CDR3 contains 13 residues. Germline V gene sequence: CDR1 KGHSH, CDR2 LQKENI. CDR3 bases: TGTGCCAGCTCACCGGGACACCAAGAGACCCAGTACTTC. Amino acid sequence: CASSPGHQETQYF.

The CDR3 region is CAISEDRNQPQHF. CDR3 nucleotides: TGTGCCATCTCCGAGGACAGAAATCAGCCCCAGCATTTT. This chain connects TRBV10-3 to TRBJ1-5, with D possibly matching TRBD1 (6 bases). This CDR3 comprises 13 residues. V was clipped by 8 bases and J by 4 bases, with 12 bases between them. Germline loops: CDR1 ENHRY, CDR2 SYGVKD.

As DNA, the CDR3 is TGTGCCAGCAGTGAAGGTGACACCGGGGAGCTGTTTTTT. The encoded protein is CASSEGDTGELFF. The V and J genes are TRBV6-1 and TRBJ2-2, with D unresolved. Germline V gene data show CDR1 as MNHNS and CDR2 as SASEGT. The CDR3 has 13 residues. The V and J ends lost 1 base and 3 bases respectively, with 3 bases between them.